The rows below give T cell receptor beta chains drawn from one sample of a study of blood T cell dynamics during melanoma immunotherapy. TCRdb's copy holds only in-frame clones and misses some; the assay was immunoSEQ multiplex PCR. This table holds some 15,000 clones, more than 85% found once. The starting material was blood, obtained from a patient treated with checkpoint blockade. These receptors all stem from a human donor with melanoma. Both conserved end residues are part of each CDR3. A D gene is named only where the DNA matches it firmly. Clone size is shown for a subset of rows, as once, few, many or a class of expanded clone.

TRBJ1-1 - - TRBV27 CASSSRDPRNTEAFF TGTGCCAGCAGTTCCCGGGACCCACGGAACACTGAAGCTTTCTTT
TRBJ1-4 - - TRBV9 CASSGAPGPYSGKLFF TGTGCCAGCAGCGGAGCCCCCGGGCCCTATTCGGGTAAACTGTTTTTT
TRBJ2-3 - TRBD2 TRBV7-2 CASSSRLAGVGDTQYF TGTGCCAGCAGCTCCCGACTAGCGGGGGTCGGTGATACGCAGTATTTT
TRBJ1-3 - - TRBV5-6 CASSLSRAAGNTIYF TGTGCCAGCAGCTTAAGCAGGGCGGCTGGAAACACCATATATTTT
TRBJ1-4 - TRBD1 TRBV10-2 CASSESRDRGFEKLFF TGCGCCAGCAGTGAGTCACGGGACAGGGGATTTGAAAAACTGTTTTTT
TRBJ2-7 - TRBD1 TRBV27 CASRYSGQGVHEQYF TGTGCCAGCAGGTACTCGGGACAGGGGGTTCACGAGCAGTACTTC
TRBJ1-1 once - TRBV5-1 CASSYFTGNTEAFF TGCGCCAGCAGCTACTTTACAGGGAACACTGAAGCTTTCTTT
TRBJ1-1 - - TRBV5-1 CASSEPGQNTEAFF TGCGCCAGCAGCGAACCGGGACAGAACACTGAAGCTTTCTTT
TRBJ1-1 - - TRBV6-5 CASGRGNTEAFF TGTGCCAGCGGCCGGGGGAACACTGAAGCTTTCTTT
TRBJ2-4 - - TRBV5-6 CASSSPLGGNIQYF TGTGCCAGCAGCTCCCCCTTGGGAGGTAACATTCAGTACTTC
TRBJ1-3 - - TRBV9 CASSVAGAVGNTIYF TGTGCCAGCAGCGTAGCGGGTGCGGTTGGAAACACCATATATTTT
TRBJ1-1 - - TRBV7-8 CASSTVGEAFF TGTGCCAGCAGCACAGTAGGGGAAGCTTTCTTT
TRBJ1-2 - - TRBV6-1 CASSGQSTNYGYTF TGTGCCAGCAGCGGACAGTCAACTAACTATGGCTACACCTTC
TRBJ1-5 - - TRBV7-2 CASTAGNQPQHF TGTGCCAGCACGGCAGGTAATCAGCCCCAGCATTTT
TRBJ1-1 - - TRBV11-1 CASSLQGGGRTEAFF TGTGCCAGCAGCCTCCAGGGTGGAGGTCGCACTGAAGCTTTCTTT
TRBJ2-7 - - TRBV28 CASRKMGRYEQYF TGTGCCAGCAGAAAGATGGGTAGATACGAGCAGTACTTC
TRBJ1-3 - TRBD1 TRBV2 CASAGRGPSGNTIYF TGTGCCAGCGCCGGAAGGGGGCCCTCTGGAAACACCATATATTTT
TRBJ2-7 - - TRBV28 CASVQGRPPYEQYF TGTGCCAGCGTTCAGGGGAGACCTCCTTACGAGCAGTACTTC
TRBJ2-3 - TRBD2 TRBV29-1 CSVPRLAGYTDTQYF TGCAGCGTACCAAGACTAGCGGGGTACACAGATACGCAGTATTTT
TRBJ1-1 - TRBD1 TRBV11-3 CASRGAGQMNTEAFF TGTGCCAGCAGAGGCGCGGGACAGATGAACACTGAAGCTTTCTTT
TRBJ2-1 - TRBD2 TRBV2 CASIQTSGTSEQFF TGTGCCAGCATACAAACTAGCGGGACGAGCGAGCAGTTCTTC
TRBJ1-1 - - TRBV7-8 CASSFGGGSTRGTEAFF TGTGCCAGCAGCTTTGGAGGGGGTTCCACGCGAGGAACTGAAGCTTTCTTT
TRBJ2-7 - - TRBV7-2 CASSLDRSYEQYF TGTGCCAGCAGCCTGGACAGATCCTACGAGCAGTACTTC
TRBJ1-3 - - TRBV6-1 CASSERGDTGNTIYF TGTGCCAGCAGTGAACGCGGGGACACTGGAAACACCATATATTTT
TRBJ2-2 - - TRBV19 CASSSSGAGSGELFF TGTGCCAGTAGCTCCTCGGGGGCGGGGAGCGGGGAGCTGTTTTTT
TRBJ1-3 - - TRBV11-2 CASSSTRSGNTIYF TGTGCCAGCAGCTCAACACGGTCTGGAAACACCATATATTTT
TRBJ1-2 - - TRBV19 CASTLSGGGGYGYTF TGTGCCAGTACCCTATCGGGGGGAGGAGGCTATGGCTACACCTTC
TRBJ1-5 few TRBD1 TRBV19 CASRWGTGGKQPQHF TGTGCCAGTAGATGGGGGACAGGGGGCAAGCAGCCCCAGCATTTT
TRBJ2-2 - TRBD2 TRBV7-2 CASSFGPGGSGELFF TGTGCCAGCAGCTTCGGCCCGGGGGGTTCCGGGGAGCTGTTTTTT
TRBJ2-2 - - TRBV7-8 CASSFQTVPNTGELFF TGTGCCAGCAGCTTTCAGACAGTGCCGAACACCGGGGAGCTGTTTTTT
TRBJ2-3 - TRBD2 TRBV27 CASSLLTSGGREDTQYF TGTGCCAGCAGTTTGTTGACTAGCGGGGGCCGGGAGGATACGCAGTATTTT
TRBJ2-2 - - TRBV11-3 CASSLGFGGELFF TGTGCCAGCAGCCTGGGCTTCGGCGGGGAGCTGTTTTTT
TRBJ1-1 - TRBD1 TRBV11-3 CASTPPGTVEAFF TGTGCCAGCACCCCCCCCGGGACAGTTGAAGCTTTCTTT
TRBJ2-7 - TRBD2 TRBV10-3 CATQIGASGGSENEQYF TGTGCCACCCAGATAGGGGCTAGCGGGGGGTCAGAAAACGAGCAGTACTTC
TRBJ2-1 - - TRBV4-1 CASSLTRDYNEQFF TGCGCCAGCAGCCTTACTCGGGACTACAATGAGCAGTTCTTC
TRBJ2-3 - TRBD2 TRBV7-7 CASSSSGANTDTQYF TGTGCCAGCAGCTCTAGCGGGGCGAACACAGATACGCAGTATTTT
TRBJ1-6 - - TRBV21-1 CASRNHRGGGGGHNKNSPLHF TGTGCCAGCAGGAACCATAGGGGCGGAGGAGGGGGACACAATAAAAATTCACCCCTCCACTTT
TRBJ2-6 - - TRBV9 CASSVPGSGANVLTF TGTGCCAGCAGCGTACCCGGGTCTGGGGCCAACGTCCTGACTTTC
TRBJ2-3 - TRBD2 TRBV4-2 CASSQELRLAEDTDTQYF TGTGCCAGCAGCCAAGAACTGCGGCTAGCGGAAGACACAGATACGCAGTATTTT
TRBJ2-2 - - TRBV15 CATSRERQNTGELFF TGTGCCACCAGCAGAGAGAGACAGAACACCGGGGAGCTGTTTTTT
TRBJ2-5 - TRBD2 TRBV7-8 CASSFGASGRQETQYF TGTGCCAGCAGCTTTGGTGCTAGCGGGAGACAAGAGACCCAGTACTTC
TRBJ2-5 - TRBD2 TRBV15 CATSEGSGFTRETQYF TGTGCCACCAGCGAAGGTAGCGGGTTCACTAGGGAGACCCAGTACTTC
TRBJ1-3 - - TRBV5-1 CASSLDVSGNTIYF TGCGCCAGCAGCTTGGATGTGTCTGGAAACACCATATATTTT
TRBJ2-3 - TRBD1 TRBV6-4 CASSDTDRRDTQYF TGTGCCAGCAGTGACACGGACAGGCGCGATACGCAGTATTTT
TRBJ2-7 - TRBD1 TRBV10-3 CAISKDRGIYEQYF TGTGCCATCAGTAAGGACAGGGGTATCTACGAGCAGTACTTC
TRBJ1-2 - - TRBV30 CAWSDRQDYGYTF TGTGCCTGGAGTGATCGGCAGGACTATGGCTACACCTTC
TRBJ2-1 - - TRBV7-8 CASSLPRLRGNEQFF TGTGCCAGCAGCCTTCCCCGCCTTAGGGGCAATGAGCAGTTCTTC
TRBJ1-4 - - TRBV29-1 CSAMGGRGEKLFF TGCAGCGCTATGGGGGGAAGGGGTGAAAAACTGTTTTTT
TRBJ2-3 once - TRBV5-1 CASSARSSTDTQYF TGCGCCAGCAGCGCTCGGAGTTCTACAGATACGCAGTATTTT
TRBJ1-2 - TRBD1 TRBV7-9 CASSLAGAGQGYGYTF TGTGCCAGCAGCTTAGCCGGTGCGGGACAGGGCTATGGCTACACCTTC